Listed below are T cell receptor beta chains from one sample, sequenced in a study of shared clonotypes between healthy human individuals. Sequenced by immunoSEQ multiplex PCR; TCRdb stores in-frame clones only, minus some. The repertoire holds around 700,000 clones, around two thirds seen once, with roughly 1.7% in the top ten. Sequencing used memory CD4+ T cells sorted from blood. These receptors were taken from a woman in her twenties or thirties in good health. Both conserved end residues are part of each CDR3. D genes are given only for firm matches. The size field is filled for only some rows; it gives once, few, many or a size class.

abundance,j_gene,v_gene,d_gene,CDR3aa,CDR3nt
.,TRBJ1-2,TRBV5-1,TRBD1,CASSLTGAYGYTF,TGCGCCAGCAGCTTAACAGGGGCCTATGGCTACACCTTC
few,TRBJ1-5,TRBV7-2,TRBD1,CASRRDRAGDQPQHF,TGTGCCAGCAGACGGGACAGGGCGGGAGATCAGCCCCAGCATTTT
many,TRBJ2-7,TRBV6-1,TRBD2,CASSGGLAGGVLSEQYF,TGTGCCAGCAGTGGCGGACTAGCGGGAGGGGTGCTGAGCGAGCAGTACTTC
.,TRBJ2-3,TRBV6-6,TRBD1,CASRDQGQGTDTQYF,TGTGCCAGCAGGGACCAGGGACAGGGCACAGATACGCAGTATTTT
.,TRBJ2-7,TRBV6-5,.,CASSSSSGSLGYEQYF,TGTGCCAGCAGTTCCTCCAGCGGCAGTCTGGGGTACGAGCAGTACTTC
once,TRBJ1-1,TRBV21-1,.,CASSKDLDRGNLNTEAFF,TGTGCCAGCAGCAAAGACCTAGACAGGGGGAACTTAAACACTGAAGCTTTCTTT
once,TRBJ2-1,TRBV5-1,.,CASSVQSSYNEQFF,TGCGCCAGCAGCGTTCAGAGCTCCTACAATGAGCAGTTCTTC
.,TRBJ2-1,TRBV12-5,TRBD1,CASGRGQGSYNEQFF,TGTGCTAGTGGTAGGGGACAGGGCTCCTACAATGAGCAGTTCTTC
.,TRBJ1-2,TRBV5-8,TRBD1,CASSVLQGAGYTF,TGTGCCAGCAGCGTCCTCCAGGGGGCTGGCTACACCTTC
.,TRBJ1-2,TRBV28,TRBD1,CASSLTGVGYGYTF,TGTGCCAGCAGCCTTACAGGGGTGGGCTATGGCTACACCTTC
few,TRBJ2-7,TRBV6-1,TRBD2,CASSEWGEGSREQYF,TGTGCCAGCAGTGAATGGGGGGAGGGATCGAGGGAGCAGTACTTC
.,TRBJ1-1,TRBV28,.,CASSALGGAPHTEAFF,TGTGCCAGCAGTGCACTGGGGGGCGCACCGCACACTGAAGCTTTCTTT
.,TRBJ1-5,TRBV6-5,.,CASSYSTNQPQHF,TGTGCCAGCAGTTACTCGACTAATCAGCCCCAGCATTTT
.,TRBJ2-3,TRBV2,.,CASSGRPSTDTQYF,TGTGCCAGCAGTGGCAGGCCGAGCACAGATACGCAGTATTTT
.,TRBJ1-3,TRBV5-1,TRBD1,CASSPQGAGNTIYF,TGCGCCAGCAGCCCACAGGGGGCTGGAAACACCATATATTTT
once,TRBJ1-2,TRBV19,TRBD1,CASSIRDSFYGYTF,TGTGCCAGTAGTATCCGGGACAGTTTCTATGGCTACACCTTC
.,TRBJ2-7,TRBV29-1,TRBD2,CSVATSGRAWGSYEQYF,TGCAGCGTGGCGACTAGCGGGAGGGCGTGGGGCTCCTACGAGCAGTACTTC
.,TRBJ2-3,TRBV29-1,.,CSVAALTGSTDTQYF,TGCAGCGTTGCCGCGTTGACAGGTAGCACAGATACGCAGTATTTT
.,TRBJ1-5,TRBV10-3,.,CAISDTYQPQHF,TGTGCCATCAGTGACACCTATCAGCCCCAGCATTTT
once,TRBJ1-6,TRBV4-2,.,CASEGAPNSPLHF,TGTGCCAGCGAAGGGGCTCCTAATTCACCCCTCCACTTT
.,TRBJ1-2,TRBV29-1,TRBD1,CSVEGPDREHSSFYGYTF,TGCAGCGTTGAAGGCCCGGACAGGGAACATTCGAGTTTCTATGGCTACACCTTC
many,TRBJ2-5,TRBV28,.,CASSPPATETQYF,TGTGCCAGCAGTCCCCCAGCTACCGAGACCCAGTACTTC
.,TRBJ2-1,TRBV5-1,.,CASSLVGETYNEQFF,TGCGCCAGCAGCTTGGTGGGAGAGACCTACAATGAGCAGTTCTTC
once,TRBJ1-4,TRBV5-1,TRBD1,CASSLYAGTDEKLFF,TGCGCCAGCAGCTTGTACGCCGGGACAGATGAAAAACTGTTTTTT
.,TRBJ2-1,TRBV5-1,TRBD2,CASSLGTSGTEQFF,TGCGCCAGCAGCTTGGGGACTAGCGGGACCGAGCAGTTCTTC
.,TRBJ1-5,TRBV6-5,.,CASSPPGLNQPQHF,TGTGCCAGCAGTCCTCCAGGGTTGAATCAGCCCCAGCATTTT
few,TRBJ2-5,TRBV5-1,TRBD1,CASSPGQVQETQYF,TGCGCCAGCAGCCCCGGACAGGTCCAAGAGACCCAGTACTTC
.,TRBJ2-3,TRBV5-6,TRBD2,CASSRLAGLHTDTQYF,TGTGCCAGCAGCCGACTAGCGGGTTTACACACAGATACGCAGTATTTT
few,TRBJ2-1,TRBV29-1,.,CSVSSDNNEQFF,TGCAGCGTCTCTAGCGACAACAATGAGCAGTTCTTC
.,TRBJ2-7,TRBV28,.,CASSARGEQYF,TGTGCCAGCAGTGCCCGGGGGGAGCAGTACTTC
.,TRBJ2-7,TRBV5-4,TRBD2,CASSLDSGSLYEQYF,TGTGCCAGCAGCTTGGATAGCGGGAGTCTCTACGAGCAGTACTTC
few,TRBJ2-2,TRBV6-4,TRBD1,CASSDRGHGELFF,TGTGCCAGCAGTGACAGGGGGCACGGGGAGCTGTTTTTT
few,TRBJ1-4,TRBV5-5,.,CASSFGTRDEKLFF,TGTGCCAGCAGCTTCGGAACAAGGGATGAAAAACTGTTTTTT
.,TRBJ2-1,TRBV19,TRBD1,CASKAQGANEQFF,TGTGCCAGTAAAGCCCAGGGGGCAAATGAGCAGTTCTTC
.,TRBJ1-6,TRBV30,.,CAWSWKGNPNSPLHF,TGTGCCTGGAGTTGGAAAGGGAACCCAAATTCACCCCTCCACTTT
.,TRBJ2-7,TRBV6-5,TRBD2,CASSQTSGRYEQYF,TGTGCCAGCAGTCAGACTAGCGGGAGATACGAGCAGTACTTC
.,TRBJ2-1,TRBV5-1,.,CASSFPVEWGHSYNEQFF,TGCGCCAGCAGCTTCCCCGTGGAGTGGGGTCACTCCTACAATGAGCAGTTCTTC
.,TRBJ2-7,TRBV7-2,TRBD1,CASSPGQGFYEQYF,TGTGCCAGCAGCCCGGGACAGGGTTTCTACGAGCAGTACTTC
.,TRBJ2-7,TRBV29-1,TRBD2,CSVALRLLRGRTSYEQYF,TGCAGCGTTGCACTCAGACTTCTACGCGGGAGGACCTCCTACGAGCAGTACTTC
.,TRBJ2-2,TRBV7-8,.,CASSLSSNTGELFF,TGTGCCAGCAGCTTAAGCTCGAACACCGGGGAGCTGTTTTTT
.,TRBJ2-7,TRBV6-1,TRBD1,CASSETGALEQYF,TGTGCCAGCAGTGAGACAGGGGCGCTCGAGCAGTACTTC
.,TRBJ2-5,TRBV15,TRBD2,CATSTRLARSDRQETQYF,TGTGCCACCAGCACCAGACTAGCGCGTAGCGATCGTCAAGAGACCCAGTACTTC
.,TRBJ1-2,TRBV5-1,.,CASSLAGAEGYTF,TGCGCCAGCAGCTTGGCAGGGGCCGAAGGCTACACCTTC
.,TRBJ1-3,TRBV29-1,TRBD1,CSVPGQGRGNTIYF,TGCAGCGTTCCGGGACAGGGACGAGGAAACACCATATATTTT
.,TRBJ2-1,TRBV19,TRBD2,CASSATGLADNEQFF,TGTGCCAGTAGTGCGACGGGACTAGCAGACAATGAGCAGTTCTTC
.,TRBJ2-3,TRBV7-3,.,CASSLVGTADTQYF,TGTGCCAGCAGCTTAGTCGGGACGGCAGATACGCAGTATTTT
.,TRBJ1-1,TRBV10-2,.,CASRTLLGTPAFF,TGCGCCAGCAGGACCCTCCTCGGGACTCCAGCTTTCTTT
.,TRBJ2-2,TRBV25-1,.,CASSEFGGGELFF,TGTGCCAGCAGTGAATTTGGGGGCGGGGAGCTGTTTTTT
.,TRBJ2-1,TRBV5-8,.,CASSRRGYEQFF,TGTGCCAGCAGCCGGCGGGGATATGAGCAGTTCTTC
once,TRBJ2-7,TRBV28,TRBD1,CASKAGTGYYEQYF,TGTGCCAGCAAAGCCGGGACAGGGTACTACGAGCAGTACTTC
.,TRBJ2-1,TRBV4-2,TRBD1,CASSQGTGNLYNEQFF,TGTGCCAGCAGCCAAGGGACAGGGAATCTCTACAATGAGCAGTTCTTC
few,TRBJ1-2,TRBV6-1,TRBD1,CASSGGGTGLNYGYTF,TGTGCCAGCAGTGGGGGAGGGACAGGATTAAACTATGGCTACACCTTC
.,TRBJ2-7,TRBV14,TRBD2,CASSPSGGSAPEQYF,TGTGCCAGCAGCCCCTCGGGCGGGAGTGCACCCGAGCAGTACTTC
.,TRBJ2-5,TRBV5-1,TRBD2,CASSFGGSHQETQYF,TGCGCCAGCAGCTTCGGGGGGAGCCACCAAGAGACCCAGTACTTC
.,TRBJ2-2,TRBV28,TRBD2,CASRAGVNTGELFF,TGTGCCAGCAGGGCGGGAGTCAACACCGGGGAGCTGTTTTTT